The 13 T cell receptor beta chains listed next were all sequenced from one sample in a study of T cell responses to AZD1222 COVID-19 vaccine. Data came from immunoSEQ multiplex PCR; TCRdb stores just in-frame clones and leaves some out. The sample has around 180,000 clones, around 90% seen once; the top ten hold approximately 0.5%. The sequencing here drew on peripheral blood, taken on day 0 of AZD1222 vaccination. These receptors all stem from an adult in good health.

The chain has TRBV15 and TRBJ2-7; the D gene is possibly TRBD1 (5 bases). Per germline, CDR1 LNHNV and CDR2 YYDKDF (reference sequence). The CDR3 runs 13 residues. Trimming removed 8 bases at V and 4 bases at J, with 15 bases between. The CDR3 is CATSIQQAYEQYF. The CDR3 DNA reads TGTGCCACCTCGATACAACAGGCGTACGAGCAGTACTTC.

This chain links TRBV5-8 with TRBJ2-7; 10 nucleotides agree with TRBD1. From germline, CDR1 is SGHTS and CDR2 YDEGEE. Trimming at V came to 3 bases and at J to 0 bases, leaving 3 bases not matched to a gene. The CDR3 is 15 residues long. The chain's CDR3 is CASSWTGGVSYEQYF. DNA for the CDR3: TGTGCCAGCAGCTGGACAGGGGGGGTCTCCTACGAGCAGTACTTC.

The chain couples TRBV28 to TRBJ1-4, with a weak D call TRBD1 (5 bases). Looked up from germline, CDR1 is MDHEN and CDR2 is SYDVKM. The CDR3 has 12 amino acids. The germline V and J ends were trimmed by 6 bases and 8 bases, with 10 bases remaining between them. CDR3 nucleotide sequence: TGTGCCAGCAGAGGGGTGGCCGAAAAACTGTTTTTT. Translating gives CASRGVAEKLFF.

DNA for the CDR3: TGTGCCACCAGTGATAGGACCAAAGCTAACTATGGCTACACCTTC. It encodes CATSDRTKANYGYTF. The rearrangement joins TRBV24-1 to TRBJ1-2; no clear D. This CDR3 contains 15 residues. Deletions cut 3 bases from V and 0 bases from J, with 10 bases between. CDR1 KGHDR and CDR2 SFDVKD come from the germline V gene.

The chain combines TRBV7-3 with TRBJ2-6, with TRBD1 matching over 10 bases. J gave up 3 bases and V 4 bases, and 0 bases lay outside the gene matches. The CDR3 is 15 amino acids. Germline lookup yields CDR1 SGHTA and CDR2 FQGTGA. The CDR3 sequence: CASSWTGGGANVLTF. The CDR3 DNA is TGTGCCAGCAGCTGGACAGGGGGTGGGGCCAACGTCCTGACTTTC.

The V gene is TRBV6-5, the J gene TRBJ2-7, with 10 bases aligning to TRBD2. Per the germline V gene, CDR1 is MNHEY and CDR2 is SVGAGI. The CDR3 extends over 14 amino acids. The ends lost 5 bases at V and 2 bases at J; junction bases unmatched: 3. The DNA of the CDR3 is TGTGCCAGCAGTAGGACTAGCGGCACCTACGAGCAGTACTTC. The encoded protein is CASSRTSGTYEQYF.

The chain recombines TRBV5-1 with TRBJ2-1; TRBD2 might be the D (5 bases). The CDR3 is 15 amino acids. CDR1 is SGHRS, CDR2 YFSETQ, per germline. V was pared by 1 base and J by 0 bases, with 8 bases between. CDR3 region: CASSLLAGSYNEQFF. CDR3 coding DNA: TGCGCCAGCAGCTTGCTAGCAGGCTCCTACAATGAGCAGTTCTTC.

The chain couples TRBV5-1 to TRBJ1-1; 7 nucleotides match TRBD1. In germline, CDR1 is SGHRS, CDR2 YFSETQ. The CDR3 runs to 13 residues. The V segment lost 4 bases and the J segment 8 bases; nucleotides outside the gene matches: 8. The CDR3 DNA sequence: TGCGCCAGCAGCCTGGACAGGCCTTCGGAAGCTTTCTTT. It translates to CASSLDRPSEAFF.

This clone was found once. This chain links TRBV6-5 with TRBJ1-2, with 7 bases fitting TRBD1. There are 13 residues in the CDR3. Germline V lookup: CDR1 MNHEY, CDR2 SVGAGI. The junction had 10 bases not matched to a gene; V was cut back by 10 bases and J by 5 bases. CDR3: CATSGGGTYGYTF. As DNA, the CDR3 is TGTGCCACCTCAGGGGGGGGGACATATGGCTACACCTTC.

V usage is TRBV30 and J usage is TRBJ2-2, with 8 nucleotides matching TRBD1. The J segment lost 7 bases and the V segment lost 6 bases, leaving 1 base of the junction unmatched. The CDR3 loop spans 11 amino acids. Germline V gene sequence: CDR1 GTSNPN, CDR2 SVGIG (reference sequence). The CDR3 protein is CACRGHGELFF. The CDR3 DNA is TGTGCCTGCAGGGGGCACGGGGAGCTGTTTTTT.

In this sample, this clone turned up a few times. The rearrangement joins TRBV5-1 to TRBJ1-6; TRBD1 matches 8 bases. This CDR3 contains 15 residues. V trimming: 1 base; J trimming: 7 bases; junction bases outside the gene matches: 4. The germline CDR1 and CDR2 sequences are SGHRS and YFSETQ. The CDR3 sequence is CASSLRQGANSPLHF. CDR3 coding DNA: TGCGCCAGCAGCTTGAGGCAGGGGGCGAATTCACCCCTCCACTTT.

This clone was detected many times. This chain uses TRBV29-1 with TRBJ1-1; no clear D gene. Trimming cost V 6 bases and J 5 bases, with 10 bases left between them. The CDR3 has 11 amino acids. Looked up from germline, CDR1 is SQVTM and CDR2 is ANQGSEA. CDR3 nucleotide sequence: TGCAGCGTCCGGGTCCAGACTGAAGCTTTCTTT. Amino acids: CSVRVQTEAFF.

The chain joins TRBV14 to TRBJ1-2, with 7 bases matching TRBD1. Trimming at V came to 0 bases and at J to 8 bases, leaving 12 bases not matched to a gene. The CDR3 loop spans 16 amino acids. Germline V gives CDR1 SGHDN, CDR2 FVKESK. The CDR3 coding sequence is TGTGCCAGCAGCCAAGATATAGGAGGGGGCGCGAGGGGCTACACCTTC. Encoded protein: CASSQDIGGGARGYTF.